This T cell receptor beta chain was sequenced in a study of OX40 agonist ivuxolimab in advanced cancers. About the study: Across the patients, intravenous ivuxolimab was delivered every 2 weeks at 0.01 to 10 mg/kg. Therapy given before enrollment (anti-PD-1, anti-PD-L1 or anti-CTLA-4) was allowed, and approximately 40% had some.

The repertoire was sequenced with immunoSEQ multiplex PCR; TCRdb's copy has only in-frame clones and lacks some. Of about 79,000 clones detected, 88% appear once; the ten largest clones hold approximately 4%. Trimming pared 3 bases from V and 1 base from J, leaving 10 bases between. Germline loops: CDR1 KGHSH, CDR2 LQKENI. The CDR3 runs 14 residues. The table lists this clone with a count of one. The antigen remains undetermined. Regarding the study as a whole: CD4+ and CD8+ blood T cells expanded clonally by week 6 at 0.1 to 3.0 mg/kg.

The chain is built from TRBV18 and TRBJ2-7; no reliable D call. The sample in question was CD4+ or CD8+ T cells sorted from blood, obtained in a trial of the OX40 agonist ivuxolimab. This TCR was recovered from an adult with an advanced solid tumor such as melanoma, head and neck, liver or kidney cancer. Written as DNA, the CDR3 is TGTGCCAGCTCACCCGAATCAATTTCCTACGAGCAGTACTTC. It is translated as CASSPESISYEQYF. The whole variable domain, remainder taken from reference TRBV18 and TRBJ2-7, is NAGVMQNPRHLVRRRGQEARLRCSPMKGHSHVYWYRQLPEEGLKFMVYLQKENIIDESGMPKERFSAEFPKEGPSILRIQQVVRGDSAAYFCASSPESISYEQYFGPGTRLTVT.